These 26 T cell receptor beta chains originate from one sample sequenced in a study of patients and donors after allogeneic stem cell transplantation. One entry per CDR3 protein, called by TCRdb with MiXCR from the RT-PCR reads. Of 920,000 or so distinct CDR3 sequences in the sample, roughly 18% were seen once. The sequenced material came from blood, either unsorted or a sorted T cell fraction (not recorded which). Source of these receptors: a human donor who was either an allogeneic HSCT recipient or a stem cell or donor lymphocyte infusion donor (not recorded which). It is not recorded whose cells these are; they may come from a transplant donor.

The table lists this clonotype with a few counts. The chain uses TRBV6-1 and TRBJ2-7; the match to TRBD1 covers 10 bases. The CDR3 has 15 residues. J gave up 5 bases and V 7 bases, and 11 bases lay outside the gene matches. Germline V gene sequence: CDR1 MNHNS, CDR2 SASEGT. The CDR3 loop reads CASIKRDRGSHEQYF. CDR3 DNA sequence: TGTGCCAGCATCAAACGGGACAGGGGATCCCACGAGCAGTACTTC.

This clonotype was picked up many times. CDR3 sequence (DNA): TGTGCCACGACGAATTCCGGGACACCCTACTATGGCTACACCTTC. Translated: CATTNSGTPYYGYTF. The chain couples TRBV10-3 to TRBJ1-2, with a tentative D call TRBD1 (6 bases). V lost 10 bases and J lost 3, with 21 bases in between. Germline V gives CDR1 ENHRY, CDR2 SYGVKD. The CDR3 contains 15 residues.

This clonotype was counted a few times. The genes are TRBV7-9 and TRBJ2-7; 8 bases match TRBD1. The CDR3 is 16 residues long. CDR1 is SEHNR, CDR2 FQNEAQ, per germline (reference sequence). The V segment lost 5 bases and the J segment 2 bases; nucleotides outside the gene matches: 11. The CDR3 sequence: CASSRLRDRSTYEQYF. The CDR3 region has the DNA TGTGCCAGCAGCCGTCTAAGGGACAGGTCGACCTACGAGCAGTACTTC.

In this sample, this clonotype turned up a few times. The J gene is TRBJ1-1, the V gene TRBV6-5; no reliable D call. The germline gives CDR1 MNHEY, CDR2 SVGAGI. The length of the CDR3 is 15 residues. V lost 0 bases and J 0 bases, leaving 8 bases between the germline ends. The CDR3 loop reads CASSYSKGMNTEAFF. CDR3 bases: TGTGCCAGCAGTTACTCTAAGGGTATGAACACTGAAGCTTTCTTT.

The gene calls are TRBV3-1 and TRBJ1-1, with D maybe TRBD1 (6 bases). Germline CDR1 reads LGHDT; CDR2 reads YNNKEL (reference sequence). V shed 1 base and J shed 1 base, with 10 bases lying between them. This CDR3 has 15 residues. CDR3 residues: CASSQVGGANTEAFF. The DNA for the CDR3 is TGTGCCAGCAGCCAAGTAGGGGGGGCGAACACTGAAGCTTTCTTT.

This clonotype has a count of ten or more. The J gene is TRBJ1-1, the V gene TRBV24-1; the D gene is possibly TRBD1 (5 bases). The CDR3 runs to 14 residues. Germline CDR1 reads KGHDR; CDR2 reads SFDVKD. The V and J ends lost 4 bases and 10 bases respectively, with 18 bases between them. For the CDR3, the DNA is TGTGCCACCAGTGAACCGGGACGGGGAGAGGGAGCTTTCTTT. Translated, it gives CATSEPGRGEGAFF.

This chain links TRBV12-3 or TRBV12-4 with TRBJ1-3, with D hard to call. This CDR3 spans 15 amino acids. V lost 5 bases to trimming and J lost 4 bases, with 15 bases between them. CDR3 in amino acids: CASSRPLPRGNTIYF. The CDR3 coding sequence is TGTGCCAGCAGTCGCCCCCTACCGAGGGGAAACACCATATATTTT.

This clonotype was detected a few times. V is TRBV7-8 and J is TRBJ2-7; 9 nucleotides match TRBD1. Trimming at V came to 5 bases and at J to 0 bases, leaving 5 bases not matched to a gene. Germline V lookup: CDR1 SGHVS, CDR2 FQNEAQ. The CDR3 runs 15 residues. CDR3 in DNA: TGTGCCAGCAGCCGGGACAGGGCTGTCTCCTACGAGCAGTACTTC. It translates to CASSRDRAVSYEQYF.

This chain uses TRBV5-6 with TRBJ2-5; tentative D call: TRBD1 (6 bases). Germline CDR1 and CDR2: SGHDT and YYEEEE. V lost 6 bases and J 1 base, leaving 19 bases between the germline ends. This CDR3 comprises 16 residues. The CDR3 loop reads CASIRRWDTRQETQYF. The CDR3 DNA sequence: TGTGCCAGCATCCGGAGGTGGGACACTCGCCAAGAGACCCAGTACTTC.

This clonotype showed up just a few times. The chain uses TRBV29-1 and TRBJ1-2, with D perhaps TRBD1 (5 bases). The germline V gene has CDR1 SQVTM and CDR2 ANQGSEA. The CDR3 runs to 12 residues. Trimming pared 4 bases from V and 6 bases from J, leaving 12 bases between. The CDR3 bases are TGCAGCGTTGGGCCAGGGTCCAATGGCTACACCTTC. Protein sequence: CSVGPGSNGYTF.

This clonotype appeared many times. This chain joins TRBV27 and TRBJ2-7; D is uncertain. This CDR3 is 11 amino acids long. The germline gives CDR1 MNHEY, CDR2 SMNVEV (reference sequence). With 7 bases removed from V and 3 bases from J, the gap between germline ends came to 7 bases. The DNA of the CDR3 is TGTGCCAGCATACTCTACTACGAGCAGTACTTC. It codes for CASILYYEQYF.

This clonotype was recorded at least ten times. The chain is built from TRBV12-3 or TRBV12-4 and TRBJ1-5; possibly TRBD1 for D (5 bases). This CDR3 spans 14 amino acids. Trimming stripped 1 base from V and 6 bases from J, with 10 bases between. In DNA, the CDR3 is TGTGCCAGCAGTTTAGGGGGGACCGGTCAGCCCCAGCATTTT. It is translated as CASSLGGTGQPQHF.

CDR3 nucleotide sequence: TGTGCCAGCAGTTTTCAGGGGGCCGGGAATGGCTACACCTTC. Its translation: CASSFQGAGNGYTF. The V gene is TRBV27, the J gene TRBJ1-2; 8 bases are shared with TRBD1. J lost 6 bases, V lost 3 bases, and 6 bases had no gene match. This CDR3 comprises 14 residues. Germline values: CDR1 MNHEY, CDR2 SMNVEV (reference sequence).

This clonotype was picked up one time. The chain combines TRBV6-2 or TRBV6-3 with TRBJ1-5; D gene unclear. V lost 3 bases, J lost 7 bases, and 7 bases lay in between. The CDR3 has 12 residues. Germline V CDR1 and CDR2: MNHEY, SVGEGT. The CDR3 region has the DNA TGTGCCAGCAGTTATGCGGTGCAGCCCCAGCATTTT. It is translated as CASSYAVQPQHF.

This clonotype was detected many times. The V call is TRBV29-1, the J call TRBJ2-7, with 13 bases aligning to TRBD2. CDR1 and CDR2 (germline): SQVTM, ANQGSEA. The CDR3 loop spans 14 amino acids. V gave up 6 bases and J gave up 3 bases; unmatched junction bases: 5. This CDR3 reads CSVARTSGSYEQYF. The CDR3, as DNA: TGCAGCGTGGCCCGGACTAGCGGGAGCTACGAGCAGTACTTC.

The chain combines TRBV18 with TRBJ1-2; D is ambiguous. This CDR3 region has 17 residues. Germline V lookup: CDR1 KGHSH, CDR2 LQKENI. Trimming removed 2 bases at V and 0 bases at J, with 16 bases between. The CDR3 sequence is CASSPSGVGQANYGYTF. CDR3 coding DNA: TGTGCCAGCTCACCATCTGGGGTGGGTCAAGCTAACTATGGCTACACCTTC.

This clonotype has just a few counts. The gene calls are TRBV24-1 and TRBJ2-1; D uncertain. Germline V gene sequence: CDR1 KGHDR, CDR2 SFDVKD. The CDR3 length is 12 residues. With 7 bases removed from V and 10 bases from J, the gap between germline ends came to 13 bases. The CDR3 DNA sequence: TGTGCCACCAGCAGATCTCTGTCGGAGCAGTTCTTC. Translating it yields CATSRSLSEQFF.

The chain recombines TRBV6-2 or TRBV6-3 with TRBJ1-4; D call uncertain. Deletions cut 8 bases from V and 0 bases from J, with 13 bases between. Looked up from germline, CDR1 is MNHEY and CDR2 is SVGEGT. The CDR3 has 15 amino acids. In DNA, the CDR3 is TGTGCCAGCGAGGAACGAAAAGCAACTAATGAAAAACTGTTTTTT. Translation gives CASEERKATNEKLFF.

This clonotype was detected a few times. The chain combines TRBV5-5 with TRBJ2-3, with D perhaps given as TRBD1 or TRBD2 (5 bases each). The CDR3 is 14 amino acids. Germline V lookup: CDR1 SGHKS, CDR2 YYEKEE (reference sequence). V was trimmed by 4 bases and J by 3 bases, leaving 12 bases between them. CDR3 in amino acids: CASSEFEGTDTQYF. The CDR3 bases are TGTGCCAGCAGCGAATTCGAGGGGACAGATACGCAGTATTTT.

In this sample, this clonotype turned up a few times. This chain links TRBV5-1 with TRBJ1-2; 10 nucleotides match TRBD1. The CDR3 totals 17 residues. V trimming: 1 base; J trimming: 3 bases; junction bases outside the gene matches: 9. CDR1 is SGHRS and CDR2 is YFSETQ in the germline V gene. CDR3 residues: CASSLSFRDRGDYGYTF. CDR3 nucleotide sequence: TGCGCCAGCAGCTTGTCTTTCCGGGACAGGGGAGACTATGGCTACACCTTC.

This clonotype was seen a handful of times. The chain has TRBV10-3 and TRBJ2-7, with D perhaps TRBD1 (5 bases). The V and J ends lost 9 bases and 3 bases respectively, with 18 bases between them. Per germline, CDR1 ENHRY and CDR2 SYGVKD. The CDR3 is 14 residues long. The CDR3 nucleotides read TGTGCCATTAGTCCAGGACAACAATTCTACGAGCAGTACTTC. Its protein product is CAISPGQQFYEQYF.

This clonotype was picked up many times. The chain has TRBV6-5 and TRBJ2-7; TRBD1 matches at 8 bases. The CDR3 covers 12 residues. J gave up 6 bases and V 4 bases, and 2 bases lay outside the gene matches. CDR1 and CDR2 (germline): MNHEY, SVGAGI. This CDR3 is CASSSTGAEQYF. The CDR3 bases are TGTGCCAGCAGTTCGACAGGGGCCGAGCAGTACTTC.

The sample holds a few counts of this clonotype. The chain joins TRBV10-3 to TRBJ2-6, with a possible D match to TRBD1 (5 bases). The CDR3 length is 14 residues. Germline V CDR1 and CDR2: ENHRY, SYGVKD. V gave up 5 bases and J gave up 0 bases, with 5 bases separating them. Here the CDR3 DNA reads TGTGCCATCAGTAGGGGCTCTGGGGCCAACGTCCTGACTTTC. Amino acids: CAISRGSGANVLTF.

This clonotype was counted between two and nine times. The junction does not match germline at one end; this may be a read error. J is TRBJ1-1 and V is TRBV3-1; no clear D. Germline CDR1 LGHDT, CDR2 YNNKEL (reference sequence). The CDR3 loop spans 12 amino acids. As DNA, the CDR3 is TGTGCCAGCAGCCTAGGGTATGCCTCGACCACCTTT. It codes for CASSLGYASTTF.

This clonotype was recorded a few times. V is TRBV2 and J is TRBJ1-5, with D uncertain. Germline-derived CDR1 and CDR2 are SNHLY and FYNNEI. V was trimmed by 1 base and J by 2 bases, leaving 9 bases between them. The CDR3 extends over 15 amino acids. CDR3 amino acids: CASSEGKGGNQPQHF. DNA for the CDR3: TGTGCCAGCAGTGAAGGTAAGGGCGGCAATCAGCCCCAGCATTTT.

The rearrangement joins TRBV3-1 to TRBJ2-1, with TRBD1 as a possible D gene (5 bases). This CDR3 is built from 14 residues. Trimming shortened V by 0 bases and J by 3 bases, and 6 bases separated the two germline ends. Per the germline V gene, CDR1 is LGHDT and CDR2 is YNNKEL (reference sequence). The CDR3 here is CASSQETVYNEQFF. CDR3 DNA: TGTGCCAGCAGCCAAGAGACAGTCTACAATGAGCAGTTCTTC.